This T cell receptor (beta chain) was documented in a study of CXCR3-negative and CXCR3-positive naive CD8 T cells. Study-level points and caveats: Diversity proved comparably high across both naive subsets and much lower in memory CD8+ cells. Naive subsets had comparable surface CD5, so TRB CDR3 properties gauged TCR strength.

About this clonotype itself: Its antigen remains unidentified.

Each TRB cDNA library was prepared by 5' RACE (with UMI labels). TCRdb re-called the 5' RACE reads; one entry per CDR3 protein, DNA not given. In all, the sample yields 92,000 or so distinct CDR3 sequences. The CDR3 contains 13 residues. Among CD8+ T cells, naive ones were CD45RO-CCR7+CD27+CD95-. The V call is TRBV12-3 or TRBV12-4, the J call TRBJ2-5. The sequenced sample consisted of naive CXCR3- CD8+ T cells from blood. Subset: CD45RO-CCR7+CD27+CD95- naive CD8+ T cells lacking CXCR3 (TNR3-). The sequence derives from a human donor in good health. Some clones in this sample may be carry-over from other donors' samples. The CDR3 here is CASSLGLQETQYF.